A selection of T cell receptor beta chains follows, all from one sample in a study of shared clonotypes between healthy human individuals. Clones were sequenced by immunoSEQ multiplex PCR, and TCRdb holds only the in-frame ones, with some missing. Of some 2,500,000 clones in the sample, 93% were seen once. Sequenced sample: naive CD4+ T cells from PBMCs. The receptor set was obtained from a man younger than 35 in good health. Some clones in this sample may be carry-over from other donors' samples. Both conserved end residues are part of each CDR3. Fields, in order: clone size, J gene, D gene, V gene, CDR3 protein, CDR3 DNA. The D gene is left open where the match is weak. Some rows have no size entry. The others give once, few or many, or a class for an expanded clone.

once	TRBJ1-1	TRBD1	TRBV18	CASSTRDRVTEAFF	TGTGCCAGCTCAACCCGGGACAGGGTCACTGAAGCTTTCTTT
-	TRBJ1-1	-	TRBV6-6	CASRTGIAEAFF	TGTGCCAGCAGGACGGGCATAGCTGAAGCTTTCTTT
-	TRBJ1-2	TRBD1	TRBV2	CASSVETGGFYGYTF	TGTGCCAGCAGTGTTGAGACAGGGGGATTCTATGGCTACACCTTC
-	TRBJ2-1	-	TRBV28	CASSFSPGFYNEQFF	TGTGCCAGCAGTTTTTCTCCAGGCTTCTACAATGAGCAGTTCTTC
-	TRBJ1-5	TRBD1	TRBV19	CASSYRGAPAQHF	TGTGCCAGTAGTTACAGGGGGGCACCGGCCCAGCATTTT
-	TRBJ1-5	TRBD1	TRBV15	CATSSGGGQGATQPQHF	TGTGCCACCAGCAGCGGTGGCGGACAGGGGGCAACACAGCCCCAGCATTTT
-	TRBJ2-1	TRBD2	TRBV2	CASIGLAGEYNEQFF	TGTGCCAGCATTGGACTAGCGGGAGAGTACAATGAGCAGTTCTTC
-	TRBJ1-2	-	TRBV10-3	CAISESGGVSYTF	TGTGCCATCAGTGAGTCTGGCGGCGTCAGCTACACCTTC
-	TRBJ2-2	TRBD2	TRBV7-3	CASSPSGGGRTGELFF	TGTGCCAGCAGCCCCTCGGGCGGGGGGCGGACCGGGGAGCTGTTTTTT
-	TRBJ2-2	-	TRBV25-1	CASSESSFTGELFF	TGTGCCAGCAGTGAATCTAGCTTCACCGGGGAGCTGTTTTTT
-	TRBJ1-2	-	TRBV28	CASSLSRRDYGYTF	TGTGCCAGCAGTTTATCGCGAAGGGACTATGGCTACACCTTC
-	TRBJ1-1	-	TRBV5-1	CASSIGSRGRSEAFF	TGCGCCAGCAGCATTGGAAGCAGGGGAAGGAGTGAAGCTTTCTTT
-	TRBJ1-6	TRBD1	TRBV7-9	CASSWTGNSPLHF	TGTGCCAGCAGCTGGACAGGGAATTCACCCCTCCACTTT
-	TRBJ1-1	TRBD1	TRBV5-4	CASSWGQGRTEAFF	TGTGCCAGCAGCTGGGGACAGGGGAGGACTGAAGCTTTCTTT
-	TRBJ1-2	TRBD1	TRBV28	CASSPGQAHYGYTF	TGTGCCAGCAGTCCGGGACAGGCACACTATGGCTACACCTTC
-	TRBJ2-3	-	TRBV5-1	CASSNGAGSTDTQYF	TGCGCCAGCAGCAACGGGGCGGGGAGCACAGATACGCAGTATTTT
-	TRBJ1-1	-	TRBV7-3	CASSRAGVNTEAFF	TGTGCCAGCAGTCGAGCGGGGGTTAACACTGAAGCTTTCTTT
-	TRBJ1-1	-	TRBV4-1	CASNNPGRQNTEAFF	TGCGCCAGCAACAATCCGGGACGGCAGAACACTGAAGCTTTCTTT
-	TRBJ1-1	-	TRBV30	CAWSLNDRNTEAFF	TGTGCCTGGAGCTTGAACGATAGGAACACTGAAGCTTTCTTT
-	TRBJ2-2	-	TRBV5-1	CASSQTSGGELFF	TGCGCCAGCAGCCAGACTAGTGGCGGGGAGCTGTTTTTT
-	TRBJ2-7	-	TRBV19	CASRGQGTGEQYF	TGTGCCAGTAGAGGGCAGGGGACGGGCGAGCAGTACTTC
-	TRBJ2-3	-	TRBV28	CASRTTSQGVDTQYF	TGTGCCAGCAGGACGACTAGTCAAGGGGTGGATACGCAGTATTTT
-	TRBJ2-7	TRBD1	TRBV6-1	CASSLGQGRQYF	TGTGCCAGCTCCCTCGGACAGGGTAGGCAGTACTTC
-	TRBJ2-3	-	TRBV7-3	CASSLRVGGTDTQYF	TGTGCCAGCAGCCTTCGCGTGGGGGGAACAGATACGCAGTATTTT
-	TRBJ1-1	TRBD1	TRBV28	CASSFSGGGTEAFF	TGTGCCAGCAGTTTCTCAGGGGGAGGGACTGAAGCTTTCTTT
once	TRBJ1-2	TRBD1	TRBV28	CASSSRQGADGYTF	TGTGCCAGCAGTTCGAGACAGGGGGCCGATGGCTACACCTTC
-	TRBJ2-2	-	TRBV4-1	CASRSPGRDGGELFF	TGCGCCAGCCGCTCCCCGGGGCGCGACGGCGGGGAGCTGTTTTTT
-	TRBJ1-2	-	TRBV4-3	CASSQGPSGYGYTF	TGCGCCAGCAGCCAAGGGCCCTCTGGCTATGGCTACACCTTC
-	TRBJ1-5	-	TRBV6-6	CASSYERSGPQHF	TGTGCCAGCAGTTACGAGAGGAGTGGGCCCCAGCATTTT
-	TRBJ1-2	-	TRBV30	CAWSVQVLGGYGYTF	TGTGCCTGGAGTGTACAGGTCCTTGGAGGCTATGGCTACACCTTC
-	TRBJ2-7	-	TRBV7-9	CASSFSTGPEQYF	TGTGCCAGCAGCTTTTCAACAGGCCCCGAGCAGTACTTC
-	TRBJ2-1	-	TRBV28	CASSPPPYDEQFF	TGTGCCAGCAGTCCCCCCCCCTACGATGAGCAGTTCTTC
once	TRBJ1-1	TRBD1	TRBV28	CASSVLPGTGYGNTEAFF	TGTGCCAGCAGTGTACTCCCAGGGACAGGCTACGGGAACACTGAAGCTTTCTTT
-	TRBJ2-5	-	TRBV7-7	CASSSGTVRETQYF	TGTGCCAGCAGCTCTGGGACGGTCCGCGAGACCCAGTACTTC
-	TRBJ2-2	TRBD1	TRBV6-1	CASRKRDREPGELFF	TGTGCCAGCAGGAAACGGGACAGGGAACCCGGGGAGCTGTTTTTT
-	TRBJ2-5	TRBD2	TRBV5-6	CASSDRAGAPETQYF	TGTGCCAGCAGCGACCGAGCGGGAGCCCCAGAGACCCAGTACTTC
-	TRBJ2-5	TRBD2	TRBV4-1	CASSQLGLAGVETQYF	TGCGCCAGCAGCCAGCTCGGACTAGCGGGAGTAGAGACCCAGTACTTC
-	TRBJ2-7	TRBD1	TRBV9	CASSPPPGQGRYEQYF	TGTGCCAGCAGCCCCCCCCCGGGACAGGGCCGATACGAGCAGTACTTC
-	TRBJ1-1	-	TRBV7-2	CASSPSTFGGTEAFF	TGTGCCAGCAGCCCCTCCACCTTCGGTGGCACTGAAGCTTTCTTT
-	TRBJ2-7	TRBD1	TRBV28	CASSFPYGTASYEQYF	TGTGCCAGCAGTTTTCCCTATGGGACAGCCTCCTACGAGCAGTACTTC
few	TRBJ1-1	-	TRBV29-1	CSVDPGTNTEAFF	TGCAGCGTTGACCCGGGGACGAACACTGAAGCTTTCTTT
-	TRBJ1-1	-	TRBV2	CASSADSREAFF	TGTGCCAGCAGTGCCGACTCCCGAGAAGCTTTCTTT
-	TRBJ1-4	-	TRBV5-4	CASSSLSERKLFF	TGTGCCAGCAGCTCCCTTTCTGAGAGAAAACTGTTTTTT
-	TRBJ2-1	-	TRBV7-7	CASSAGPNNEQFF	TGTGCCAGCAGCGCGGGTCCTAACAATGAGCAGTTCTTC
few	TRBJ1-1	-	TRBV7-9	CASSLEGTNTEAFF	TGTGCCAGCAGCTTAGAGGGCACAAACACTGAAGCTTTCTTT
once	TRBJ2-4	-	TRBV9	CASSEAPGTENIQYF	TGTGCCAGCAGCGAGGCCCCCGGGACTGAAAACATTCAGTACTTC
-	TRBJ2-2	-	TRBV7-9	CASSSIGEGATNTGELFF	TGTGCCAGCAGCTCAATAGGGGAGGGGGCTACGAACACCGGGGAGCTGTTTTTT
-	TRBJ1-2	-	TRBV30	CAWSEGYYGYTF	TGTGCCTGGAGTGAGGGTTACTATGGCTACACCTTC